This passage covers 31 T cell receptor beta chains from one sample sequenced in a study of chemoradiotherapy in HPV16-positive cancers. Generated by immunoSEQ multiplex PCR, the TCRdb table keeps only in-frame clones and is missing some. The sample consists of about 32,000 clones, around 89% of them appearing once. Sequences were derived from blood, sampled from a patient who underwent chemoradiotherapy. The origin of the receptors is a human donor with HPV-associated anogenital cancer.

The chain uses TRBV19 and TRBJ1-4, with 9 nucleotides matching TRBD1. V lost 5 bases, J lost 10 bases, and 5 bases stayed unmatched. CDR1 is LNHDA and CDR2 is SQIVND in the germline V gene (reference sequence). This CDR3 spans 13 amino acids. The CDR3 bases are TGTGCCAGTAGTCCGGGACAGGGCATAAAACTGTTTTTT. Its translation: CASSPGQGIKLFF.

As DNA, the CDR3 is TGTGCCAGTGCCCGGGACAGAGCCTACAATGAGCAGTTCTTC. It yields the protein CASARDRAYNEQFF. V gene TRBV25-1 combines with J gene TRBJ2-1; 7 bases map to TRBD1. The ends lost 9 bases at V and 2 bases at J; junction bases unmatched: 7. The CDR3 spans 14 residues. Germline V gene data show CDR1 as MGHDK and CDR2 as SYGVNS.

This chain connects TRBV7-2 to TRBJ2-3, with 9 bases that match TRBD2. Germline CDR1 and CDR2: SGHTA and FQGNSA. CDR3 length: 14 amino acids. Germline trimming cut 5 bases from V and 5 bases from J; bases unmatched to any gene: 5. CDR3 bases: TGTGCCAGCAGCCCGGGACTAGCAAGAGATACGCAGTATTTT. This encodes CASSPGLARDTQYF.

This clone was detected only a few times. The genes are TRBV27 and TRBJ2-3; no definite D call. The CDR3 consists of 13 residues. Germline V gene sequence: CDR1 MNHEY, CDR2 SMNVEV (reference sequence). V was pared by 1 base and J by 4 bases, with 6 bases between. The CDR3 is CASSLLDPDTQYF. CDR3 DNA: TGTGCCAGCAGTTTATTAGACCCAGATACGCAGTATTTT.

The chain uses TRBV27 and TRBJ1-1; D might be TRBD1 (6 bases). The V and J ends lost 3 bases and 3 bases respectively, with 11 bases between them. Germline CDR1 is MNHEY and CDR2 is SMNVEV (reference sequence). The CDR3 is 14 residues long. The CDR3 spells CASSFSGVDTEAFF. CDR3 bases: TGTGCCAGCAGTTTCTCAGGGGTCGACACTGAAGCTTTCTTT.

This clone has just one count. The rearrangement joins TRBV5-8 to TRBJ2-2; a possible D gene is TRBD1 (5 bases). V lost 4 bases and J 0 bases, leaving 13 bases between the germline ends. The CDR3 runs to 16 residues. Germline values: CDR1 SGHTS, CDR2 YDEGEE. CDR3 DNA: TGTGCCAGCAGCCTGGCGCGGACACCGAACACCGGGGAGCTGTTTTTT. Its protein product is CASSLARTPNTGELFF.

The chain links TRBV28 to TRBJ2-5, with TRBD2 matching 8 bases. CDR1 and CDR2 from the germline V gene are MDHEN and SYDVKM. The J segment lost 0 bases and the V segment lost 8 bases, leaving 2 bases of the junction unmatched. The CDR3 covers 13 residues. The CDR3 nucleotides read TGTGCCAGCGGACTAGCTAACCAAGAGACCCAGTACTTC. Its translation: CASGLANQETQYF.

The chain carries TRBV28 and TRBJ1-2, with D perhaps TRBD1 (6 bases). The CDR3 contains 16 residues. Germline CDR1 and CDR2: MDHEN and SYDVKM. V was pared by 3 bases and J by 4 bases, with 18 bases between. The CDR3 region is CASSFTRRGRGYGYTF. CDR3 DNA: TGTGCCAGCAGTTTTACCCGTCGGGGCAGGGGCTATGGCTACACCTTC.

The chain joins TRBV6-5 to TRBJ2-3; D not certain. Trimming removed 6 bases from V and 1 base from J, with 11 bases in between. The CDR3 has 14 amino acids. From germline, CDR1 is MNHEY and CDR2 SVGAGI. The CDR3 protein is CASSLVSGTDTQYF. In DNA form, the CDR3 reads TGTGCCAGCAGCCTTGTAAGCGGCACAGATACGCAGTATTTT.

The J gene is TRBJ2-4, the V gene TRBV5-4, with TRBD1 identical over 9 bases. The length of the CDR3 is 15 residues. V was clipped by 2 bases and J by 7 bases; unmatched bases: 7. Germline V gives CDR1 SGHNT, CDR2 YYREEE (reference sequence). CDR3 region: CASSFADRGRNIQYF. The DNA of the CDR3 is TGTGCCAGCAGCTTTGCTGACAGGGGGAGGAACATTCAGTACTTC.

The chain couples TRBV29-1 to TRBJ2-3, with D perhaps matching TRBD2 (6 bases). The CDR3 length is 15 residues. CDR1 SQVTM and CDR2 ANQGSEA come from the germline V gene. V lost 0 bases, J lost 4 bases, and 14 bases lay in between. CDR3 residues: CSVEEWAGWSDTQYF. The CDR3 DNA follows: TGCAGCGTTGAAGAGTGGGCGGGGTGGTCAGATACGCAGTATTTT.

V usage is TRBV27 and J usage is TRBJ2-2; D may be TRBD1 (5 bases). The CDR3 runs 16 residues. The germline V and J ends were trimmed by 3 bases and 1 base, with 12 bases remaining between them. Looked up from germline, CDR1 is MNHEY and CDR2 is SMNVEV (reference sequence). The CDR3: CASSLSRALNTGELFF. In DNA, the CDR3 is TGTGCCAGCAGTTTGTCCAGGGCGCTGAACACCGGGGAGCTGTTTTTT.

The J gene is TRBJ1-2, the V gene TRBV6-5; 9 positions agree with TRBD1. This CDR3 comprises 13 residues. Germline CDR1 is MNHEY and CDR2 is SVGAGI. The J segment lost 8 bases and the V segment lost 6 bases, leaving 7 bases of the junction unmatched. DNA for the CDR3: TGTGCCAGCAGGGGGGACAGGGTGTCAGGCTACACCTTC. Translated: CASRGDRVSGYTF.

The chain recombines TRBV11-2 with TRBJ1-2; 10 nucleotides align to TRBD1. This CDR3 is built from 14 residues. The V gene's germline CDR1 is SGHAT and CDR2 FQNNGV. The V and J ends lost 6 bases and 3 bases, in that order; junction bases with no gene match: 4. The CDR3 loop reads CASSSGTGDYGYTF. CDR3 DNA sequence: TGTGCCAGCAGTTCCGGGACAGGGGACTATGGCTACACCTTC.

This clone came up a few times. J is TRBJ1-2 and V is TRBV4-2; no clear D. Deletions cut 1 base from V and 0 bases from J, with 9 bases between. Germline CDR1 is LGHNA and CDR2 is YNFKEQ. This CDR3 is 15 amino acids long. The CDR3 coding sequence is TGTGCCAGCAGCCAAGCTTTCGCTCCTAACTATGGCTACACCTTC. Translation: CASSQAFAPNYGYTF.

The chain links TRBV7-9 to TRBJ2-3, with D perhaps TRBD1 (6 bases). Germline V gives CDR1 SEHNR, CDR2 FQNEAQ (reference sequence). CDR3 size: 13 residues. Trimming stripped 6 bases from V and 2 bases from J, with 9 bases between. The CDR3 bases are TGTGCCAGCAGTGCAGGGGTCACAGATACGCAGTATTTT. Translating it yields CASSAGVTDTQYF.

The genes are TRBV6-6 and TRBJ2-2; no clear D. Germline V lookup: CDR1 MNHNY, CDR2 SVGAGI (reference sequence). Trimming removed 2 bases at V and 2 bases at J, with 6 bases between. The CDR3 runs to 14 residues. CDR3 in amino acids: CASSYMPNTGELFF. CDR3 bases: TGTGCCAGCAGTTACATGCCAAACACCGGGGAGCTGTTTTTT.

The chain combines TRBV5-1 with TRBJ2-7, with 12 bases identical to TRBD2. CDR1 is SGHRS and CDR2 is YFSETQ in the germline V gene. Trimming took 4 bases from V and 2 from J; bases not matched to a gene: 7. The CDR3 spans 16 residues. CDR3 in amino acids: CASSLQPSGGAYEQYF. DNA for the CDR3: TGCGCCAGCAGCCTCCAACCTAGCGGGGGGGCCTACGAGCAGTACTTC.

The chain couples TRBV27 to TRBJ1-1; no definite D call. Trimming took 6 bases from V and 5 from J, leaving 13 bases between them. This CDR3 comprises 13 residues. The germline V gene has CDR1 MNHEY and CDR2 SMNVEV (reference sequence). The CDR3 loop reads CASRDGLGTEAFF. In DNA, the CDR3 is TGTGCCAGCAGAGACGGACTTGGGACTGAAGCTTTCTTT.

This sequence joins TRBV28 and TRBJ1-2; D unclear. This CDR3 has 14 residues. CDR1 and CDR2 from the germline V gene are MDHEN and SYDVKM. Trimming left V 3 bases short and J 0 bases short, with 8 bases between. The CDR3 protein is CASSFGSANYGYTF. The CDR3 DNA reads as TGTGCCAGCAGTTTTGGCAGTGCTAACTATGGCTACACCTTC.

This chain links TRBV16 with TRBJ2-1; D unresolved. The CDR3 runs 12 residues. V was shortened by 5 bases and J by 4 bases, with 6 bases between the two germline ends. From germline, CDR1 is KGHSY and CDR2 FQNENV. The CDR3 sequence is CASSGTYNEQFF. CDR3 nucleotide sequence: TGTGCCAGCAGCGGAACTTACAATGAGCAGTTCTTC.

The rearrangement links TRBV27 to TRBJ2-2, with D unresolved. Trimming cost V 5 bases and J 7 bases, with 17 bases left between them. The CDR3 totals 15 residues. The germline gives CDR1 MNHEY, CDR2 SMNVEV (reference sequence). As DNA, the CDR3 is TGTGCCAGCAGTCCACTGATTAAGGGTGTCGGGGAGCTGTTTTTT. Encoded protein: CASSPLIKGVGELFF.

The CDR3 DNA is TGTGCCAGCAGTGAACAGGGGACACCCACTGATACGCAGTATTTT. It translates to CASSEQGTPTDTQYF. The gene calls are TRBV6-4 and TRBJ2-3, with 7 bases fitting TRBD1. The trim removed 3 bases at V and 6 bases at J, leaving 9 bases unmatched. Germline V gene sequence: CDR1 MRHNA, CDR2 SNTAGT. The CDR3 has 15 amino acids.

The chain recombines TRBV29-1 with TRBJ1-2; D gene uncertain. This CDR3 has 13 residues. Trimming removed 7 bases at V and 0 bases at J, with 12 bases between. Germline V gene lookup returns CDR1 SQVTM and CDR2 ANQGSEA. CDR3 in amino acids: CSGQTSPNYGYTF. The CDR3 region has the DNA TGCAGCGGCCAAACAAGTCCTAACTATGGCTACACCTTC.

The V call is TRBV19, the J call TRBJ2-3; 8 bases are a match to TRBD2. Germline V gene sequence: CDR1 LNHDA, CDR2 SQIVND (reference sequence). Losses at the gene ends were 10 bases for V and 3 bases for J; bases not matched to a gene: 15. The CDR3 loop spans 16 amino acids. Here the CDR3 reads CATQRRPGLGTDTQYF. CDR3 nucleotides: TGTGCCACCCAACGCCGCCCGGGACTAGGTACAGATACGCAGTATTTT.

The chain couples TRBV27 to TRBJ2-3; D possibly corresponds to TRBD2 (5 bases). Trimming cost V 7 bases and J 8 bases, with 16 bases left between them. CDR1 MNHEY and CDR2 SMNVEV come from the germline V gene (reference sequence). The length of the CDR3 is 13 residues. In nucleotides, the CDR3 is TGTGCCAGCACCCGAGGGTCGTTCGGTACGCAGTATTTT. It encodes CASTRGSFGTQYF.

The chain recombines TRBV7-2 with TRBJ2-1; tentative D call: TRBD2 (6 bases). The CDR3 extends over 16 amino acids. Germline assignment: CDR1 SGHTA and CDR2 FQGNSA. V shed 5 bases and J shed 8 bases, with 22 bases lying between them. The CDR3 sequence: CASSPDGTRSFDEQFF. CDR3 DNA: TGTGCCAGCAGCCCTGACGGGACTCGCTCCTTTGATGAGCAGTTCTTC.

V is TRBV23-1 and J is TRBJ1-1; no clear D gene. TRBV23-1 is sorted into the ORF group, with uncertain function. Between the trimmed V and J ends, which lost 0 bases and 3 bases, there was a span of 14 bases. The CDR3 runs to 16 residues. CDR3 nucleotide sequence: TGCGCCAGCAGTCAATCTAAGTCCTTCGAGGACACTGAAGCTTTCTTT. Its translation is CASSQSKSFEDTEAFF.

The rearrangement uses TRBV6-5 and TRBJ1-3; D unclear. The V gene's germline CDR1 is MNHEY and CDR2 SVGAGI. This CDR3 is 15 amino acids long. V lost 6 bases and J lost 2, with 14 bases in between. The CDR3 bases are TGTGCCAGCAGCTACGGGAGGGCTACTGGAAACACCATATATTTT. The encoded protein is CASSYGRATGNTIYF.

V usage is TRBV5-6 and J usage is TRBJ1-2; no firm D call. Germline V lookup: CDR1 SGHDT, CDR2 YYEEEE. Trimming took off 7 bases at V and 4 bases at J, with 23 bases between the two ends. This CDR3 contains 16 residues. In DNA, the CDR3 is TGTGCCAGCCTTCGGACGGGCCGAGTCACGAGCTATGGCTACACCTTC. This codes for CASLRTGRVTSYGYTF.

The sample holds a few counts of this clone. The chain links TRBV19 to TRBJ1-5; 7 bases are a match to TRBD1. Trimming took 4 bases from V and 0 from J; bases not matched to a gene: 6. The CDR3 covers 16 residues. Germline lookup yields CDR1 LNHDA and CDR2 SQIVND (reference sequence). This CDR3 reads CASSKGTAGSNQPQHF. The DNA for the CDR3 is TGTGCCAGTAGTAAGGGGACAGCCGGTAGCAATCAGCCCCAGCATTTT.